This is a list of T cell receptor beta chains from one sample in a study of blood T cell repertoires in COVID-19. Sequenced by immunoSEQ multiplex PCR; TCRdb stores in-frame clones only, minus some. The data hold about 40,000 clones, with 88% observed a single time. The sample taken for sequencing was peripheral blood. These receptors were collected from a human donor in a cohort sampled during active COVID-19. The CDR3 runs from the conserved cysteine through the conserved F or W. Size is stated for part of the rows, as once, few or many counts, or as a class when the clone is expanded.

clone size | V gene | CDR3 protein
once | TRBV28 | CASKQGNEKLFF
. | TRBV5-1 | CASSLDRGLGETQYF
. | TRBV2 | CASRAGGTYNSPLHF
. | TRBV7-2 | CASSLATSGGAYEQYF
. | TRBV28 | CASQTSGRWEQYF
. | TRBV2 | CAGRDSSSGANVLTF
. | TRBV9 | CASSVDWTGTYNEQFF
. | TRBV6-5 | CASSSGQQNIQYF
once | TRBV4-2 | CASSPSPGQGLETQYF
. | TRBV19 | CASSLNSANTGELFF
. | TRBV24-1 | CATQDFITDTQYF
. | TRBV6-6 | CASRTGPTKDTQYF
. | TRBV18 | CASSPRRNGANTGELFF
. | TRBV7-9 | CASSLIAPGQGQETQYF
. | TRBV5-1 | CASSLDGQGARGYTF
once | TRBV4-3 | CASSQQRGYEQYF
. | TRBV29-1 | CSVGGRTGVQETQYF
. | TRBV6-6 | CASSYSMTGNYGYTF
. | TRBV6-5 | CASSYSRQAYLDTQYF
. | TRBV5-1 | CASSRTAGRNEKLFF
. | TRBV18 | CASSPKQGPTETQYF
once | TRBV6-5 | CASRRGGRETQYF
. | TRBV28 | CASSSPSPPGLAGEETQYF
. | TRBV28 | CASSSAREKLFF
. | TRBV11-2 | CASSPRGGWDEAYEQYF
. | TRBV28 | CASSLEGVLSYEQYF
. | TRBV4-2 | CASSQDFTRIERGYTF
. | TRBV9 | CASSVSTGGSNEQFF
. | TRBV7-9 | CASSFSPDRSDTQYF